Sequencing of this TCR beta chain was carried out in a study of T cell changes during pregnancy in multiple sclerosis. This CDR3 region has 17 residues. After removal of 3 bases from V and 8 bases from J, the junction contained 12 bases not matched to a gene. Germline lookup yields CDR1 MGHRA and CDR2 YSYEKL. Clones were sequenced by immunoSEQ multiplex PCR, and TCRdb holds only the in-frame ones, with some missing. Among 80,000 or so clones listed, roughly 94% were seen once. The sample was peripheral blood, taken before pregnancy. The chain has TRBV4-1 and TRBJ2-1, with 11 nucleotides matching TRBD2. The TCR was taken from a female donor with multiple sclerosis, enrolled in a pregnancy study. The CDR3: CASSQPYSGRARDEQFF. As DNA, the CDR3 is TGCGCCAGCAGCCAGCCTTATAGCGGGAGGGCCAGGGATGAGCAGTTCTTC.